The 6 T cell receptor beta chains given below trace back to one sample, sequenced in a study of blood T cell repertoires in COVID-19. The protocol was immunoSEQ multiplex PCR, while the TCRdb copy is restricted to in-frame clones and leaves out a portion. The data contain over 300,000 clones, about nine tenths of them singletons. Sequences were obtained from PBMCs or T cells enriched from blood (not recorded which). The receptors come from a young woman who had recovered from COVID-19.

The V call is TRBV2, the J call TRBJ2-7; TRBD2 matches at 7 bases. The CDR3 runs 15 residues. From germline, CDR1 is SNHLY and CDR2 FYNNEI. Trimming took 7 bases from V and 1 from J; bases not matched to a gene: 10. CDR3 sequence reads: CASIPGSGFSYEQYF. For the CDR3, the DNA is TGTGCCAGCATTCCGGGTAGCGGGTTTTCCTACGAGCAGTACTTC.

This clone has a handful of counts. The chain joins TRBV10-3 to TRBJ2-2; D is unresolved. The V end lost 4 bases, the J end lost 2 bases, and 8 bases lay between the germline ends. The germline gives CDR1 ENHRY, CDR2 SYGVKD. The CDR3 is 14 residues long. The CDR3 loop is CAISADFNTGELFF. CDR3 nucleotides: TGTGCCATCAGTGCTGACTTTAACACCGGGGAGCTGTTTTTT.

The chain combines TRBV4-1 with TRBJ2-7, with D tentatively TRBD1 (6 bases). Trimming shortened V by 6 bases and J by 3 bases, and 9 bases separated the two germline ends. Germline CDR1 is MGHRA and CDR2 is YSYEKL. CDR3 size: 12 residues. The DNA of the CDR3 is TGCGCCAGCAGTCTGGACAGCTACGAGCAGTACTTC. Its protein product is CASSLDSYEQYF.

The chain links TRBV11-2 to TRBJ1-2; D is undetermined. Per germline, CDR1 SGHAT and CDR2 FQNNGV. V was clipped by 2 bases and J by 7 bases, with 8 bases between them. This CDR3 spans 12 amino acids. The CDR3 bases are TGTGCCAGCAGCTTAACCGGGTTTGGCTACACCTTC. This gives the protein CASSLTGFGYTF.

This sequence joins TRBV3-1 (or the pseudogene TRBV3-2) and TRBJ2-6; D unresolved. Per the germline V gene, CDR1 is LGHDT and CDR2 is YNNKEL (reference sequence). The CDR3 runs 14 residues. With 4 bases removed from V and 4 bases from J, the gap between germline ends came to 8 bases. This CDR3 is CASSLASGANVLTF. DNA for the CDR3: TGTGCCAGCAGCCTAGCATCCGGGGCCAACGTCCTGACTTTC.

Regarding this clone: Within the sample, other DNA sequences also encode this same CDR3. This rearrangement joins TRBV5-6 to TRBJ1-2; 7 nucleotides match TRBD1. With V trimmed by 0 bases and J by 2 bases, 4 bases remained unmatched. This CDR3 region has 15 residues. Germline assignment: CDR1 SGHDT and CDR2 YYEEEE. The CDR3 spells CASSLVDRLNYGYTF. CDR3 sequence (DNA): TGTGCCAGCAGCTTGGTGGACAGGCTGAACTATGGCTACACCTTC.